A single sample is the source of the 27 T cell receptor beta chains below, sequenced in a study of blood T cells in healthy people across ages. Primers used in a second PCR of about 6 to 11 cycles were a sample-barcoded 5' primer and a J-beta primer mix. TCRdb fed the 5' RACE reads into MiXCR, producing one record per CDR3 protein. Seen here are more than 900,000 distinct CDR3 sequences, under 30% observed once, and the top ten hold approximately 0.7%. These sequences were also reported in another study, on T cells of mothers and their children.

Sequencing was done on a sample of blood. The receptors originated from a girl aged 2-15 years in good health.

About this clonotype: The junction departs from germline at one end; a sequencing error may be responsible. The DNA of the CDR3 is TGCGCCGGCAGCCAAGGAATCGCGAGGGAAATAGAGACCCAGTACTTC. This gives the protein CAGSQGIAREIETQYF. The genes are TRBV4-3 and TRBJ2-5; tentative D call: TRBD2 (5 bases). This CDR3 region has 16 residues. In germline, CDR1 is LGHNA, CDR2 YSLEER.

The chain has TRBV21-1 and TRBJ2-7. TRBV21-1 represents a pseudogene. The CDR3 length is 15 residues. CDR3 sequence reads: CARDQPDLSAYEQYF. The DNA of the CDR3 is TGTGCCAGAGACCAACCCGACTTATCAGCCTACGAGCAGTACTTC.

V gene TRBV6-1 combines with J gene TRBJ2-1, with unresolved D. Looked up from germline, CDR1 is MNHNS and CDR2 is SASEGT. Trimming stripped 9 bases from V and 10 bases from J, with 16 bases between. The CDR3 consists of 12 residues. The CDR3 region is CASHLGFREQFF. The CDR3 region has the DNA TGTGCCAGTCACCTAGGTTTTCGCGAGCAGTTCTTC.

A few counts support this clonotype. The chain has TRBV5-4 and TRBJ1-1; tentatively, D is TRBD1 (5 bases). The CDR3 is 13 amino acids. CDR1 SGHNT and CDR2 YYREEE come from the germline V gene (reference sequence). With 0 bases removed from V and 7 bases from J, the gap between germline ends came to 10 bases. CDR3 nucleotide sequence: TGTGCCAGCAGCTTGGATCTCGGGGGTGAAGCTTTCTTT. It yields the protein CASSLDLGGEAFF.

The J gene is TRBJ1-4, the V gene TRBV7-9; TRBD1 agrees at 9 bases. V lost 5 bases and J lost 6; bases outside the gene matches: 4. The length of the CDR3 is 14 residues. CDR1 and CDR2 (germline): SEHNR, FQNEAQ (reference sequence). CDR3 nucleotide sequence: TGTGCCAGCAGCGGGGACAGGGTCTATGAAAAACTGTTTTTT. This sequence encodes CASSGDRVYEKLFF. Supplemented by reference TRBV7-9 and TRBJ1-4, the full variable domain reads DTGVSQNPRHKITKRGQNVTFRCDPISEHNRLYWYRQTLGQGPEFLTYFQNEAQLEKSRLLSDRFSAERPKGSFSTLEIQRTEQGDSAMYLCASSGDRVYEKLFFGSGTQLSVL.

This rearrangement joins TRBV5-1 to TRBJ2-1, with 10 bases aligning to TRBD2. This CDR3 spans 17 amino acids. V trimming: 2 bases; J trimming: 6 bases; junction bases outside the gene matches: 11. CDR1 SGHRS and CDR2 YFSETQ come from the germline V gene. The CDR3 coding sequence is TGCGCCAGCAGCTTCTTCTCAGCGGGAGGGTTTAGCAATGAGCAGTTCTTC. Translated, it gives CASSFFSAGGFSNEQFF.

In this sample, this clonotype turned up a few times. The gene calls are TRBV29-1 and TRBJ1-2; D gene uncertain. The V end was cut by 5 bases, the J end by 10 bases, with 11 bases between. Germline V gives CDR1 SQVTM, CDR2 ANQGSEA. CDR3 size: 10 residues. DNA of the CDR3: TGCAGCGTTTCGGGGTCTCACTACACCTTC. As protein: CSVSGSHYTF.

The chain carries TRBV11-2 and TRBJ1-5; D is possibly TRBD1 (6 bases). Germline-derived CDR1 and CDR2 are SGHAT and FQNNGV. The V and J ends lost 0 bases and 13 bases respectively, with 13 bases between them. The CDR3 has 13 amino acids. The CDR3 DNA reads as TGTGCCAGCAGCTTAGACCCCCCAGGGGTACAGCATTTT. Protein: CASSLDPPGVQHF.

The chain recombines TRBV5-6 with TRBJ2-5; 8 bases are shared with TRBD1. V dropped 2 bases and J dropped 5; count of bases not matched to a gene: 11. Per the germline V gene, CDR1 is SGHDT and CDR2 is YYEEEE. This CDR3 spans 16 amino acids. CDR3 sequence (DNA): TGTGCCAGCAGCTTACGGGGGACAGGAGCTCGGGAGACCCAGTACTTC. It specifies CASSLRGTGARETQYF.

This clonotype was recorded at least ten times. The V call is TRBV18, the J call TRBJ2-3; no clear D gene. There are 12 residues in the CDR3. Germline V CDR1 and CDR2: KGHSH, LQKENI. Trimming shortened V by 4 bases and J by 4 bases, and 6 bases separated the two germline ends. CDR3 protein: CASSQGADTQYF. The CDR3 coding sequence is TGTGCCAGCTCACAGGGCGCAGATACGCAGTATTTT.

The chain joins TRBV10-3 to TRBJ1-5; D is uncertain. The germline gives CDR1 ENHRY, CDR2 SYGVKD. Between the trimmed V and J ends, which lost 4 bases and 0 bases, there was a span of 19 bases. The CDR3 runs to 18 residues. This chain's CDR3 is CAISADSSKSYSNQPQHF. The CDR3 DNA sequence: TGTGCCATCAGTGCGGACTCCTCTAAAAGCTATAGCAATCAGCCCCAGCATTTT.

This clonotype has more than one count but fewer than ten. The junction differs from germline at one of its ends, possibly a read error. CDR3 in DNA: TGCAGTGCTAGTGGGATTGGTCACACAGATACGCGGTATTTT. Its protein is CSASGIGHTDTRYF. The chain uses TRBV20-1 and TRBJ2-3; D is undetermined. Germline CDR1 and CDR2: DFQATT and SNEGSKA (reference sequence). CDR3 length equals 14 residues.

This sequence joins TRBV7-9 and TRBJ2-7; unclear D gene. CDR3 length: 14 amino acids. Germline V gene sequence: CDR1 SEHNR, CDR2 FQNEAQ (reference sequence). The V gene lost 1 base and the J gene lost 2 bases, with 9 bases spanning the gap. CDR3: CASSLDSETYEQYF. In DNA, the CDR3 is TGTGCCAGCAGCTTAGACAGTGAGACCTACGAGCAGTACTTC.

The genes are TRBV4-1 and TRBJ1-6, with D possibly TRBD1 on 5 matching bases. The germline V gene has CDR1 MGHRA and CDR2 YSYEKL. CDR3 length: 16 residues. Trimming shortened V by 4 bases and J by 7 bases, and 17 bases separated the two germline ends. The CDR3 DNA is TGCGCCAGCAGCCCACTCGCCGGGACCATCAATTCACCCCTCCACTTT. Protein: CASSPLAGTINSPLHF.

The rearrangement links TRBV11-2 to TRBJ2-5, with D possibly being TRBD1 (6 bases). The J call may be mistaken, given a closer DNA end match to TRBJ2-7. The CDR3 consists of 14 residues. Germline CDR1 and CDR2: SGHAT and FQNNGV. The DNA for the CDR3 is TGTGCCACCTCTGGGGACATCCCTTCCCACGAGCAGTACTTC. Its protein product is CATSGDIPSHEQYF.

This chain connects TRBV28 to TRBJ2-1; 12 bases fit TRBD2. CDR1 MDHEN and CDR2 SYDVKM come from the germline V gene. The CDR3 runs to 16 residues. J gave up 6 bases and V 3 bases, and 6 bases lay outside the gene matches. CDR3 sequence: CASSFSRLAGVNEQFF. In DNA, the CDR3 is TGTGCCAGCAGTTTTTCCCGACTAGCGGGAGTCAATGAGCAGTTCTTC.

This clonotype has a handful of counts. The CDR3 loop is CASSRRDPSREQYF. The DNA for the CDR3 is TGCGCCAGCAGCCGCCGGGACCCCTCTAGGGAGCAGTACTTC. The genes are TRBV5-1 and TRBJ2-1, with D possibly called TRBD1 or TRBD2 (5 bases each). Judging by the DNA end, TRBJ2-7 fits better; the J call may be wrong. From germline, CDR1 is SGHRS and CDR2 YFSETQ. The CDR3 is 14 residues long.

There are a few counts of this clonotype. The chain couples TRBV7-9 to TRBJ2-7; 7 nucleotides agree with TRBD1. Germline V lookup: CDR1 SEHNR, CDR2 FQNEAQ (reference sequence). The CDR3 runs to 13 residues. V shed 8 bases and J 5 bases; nucleotides not matched to a gene: 9. CDR3 DNA: TGTGCCAGCGGACCGACAGGGTTCGACGAGCAGTACTTC. Translated, it gives CASGPTGFDEQYF.

V gene TRBV14 combines with J gene TRBJ2-1; 10 bases are shared with TRBD1. CDR1 and CDR2 (germline): SGHDN, FVKESK. The CDR3 loop spans 19 amino acids. V lost 1 base, J lost 6 bases, and 15 bases stayed unmatched. The CDR3, as DNA: TGTGCCAGCAGCCAAGTACGGGGGCACGGGACAGGGGTGTCCAATGAGCAGTTCTTC. Translation gives CASSQVRGHGTGVSNEQFF.

This clonotype was counted only a few times. The chain joins TRBV9 to TRBJ2-3; the match to TRBD2 covers 14 bases. Trimming cost V 4 bases and J 6 bases; bases outside gene matches: 7. From germline, CDR1 is SGDLS and CDR2 YYNGEE. CDR3 size: 16 residues. As DNA, the CDR3 is TGTGCCAGCAGCATACCGGGACTAGCGGGAGTCGATACGCAGTATTTT. Translation: CASSIPGLAGVDTQYF.

The CDR3 protein is CASQPIGLAGGVGELFF. The DNA for the CDR3 is TGTGCCAGCCAGCCGATAGGACTAGCGGGAGGTGTCGGGGAGCTGTTTTTT. J is TRBJ2-2 and V is TRBV7-8; 14 nucleotides align to TRBD2. CDR1 and CDR2 (germline): SGHVS, FQNEAQ. V lost 8 bases to trimming and J lost 7 bases; unmatched junction nucleotides: 12. The CDR3 loop spans 17 amino acids.

This clonotype was seen more than once but under ten times. The chain employs TRBV5-1 and TRBJ1-2; D not certain. This CDR3 spans 14 amino acids. Trimming took 0 bases from V and 0 from J, leaving 6 bases between them. CDR1 SGHRS and CDR2 YFSETQ come from the germline V gene. For the CDR3, the DNA is TGCGCCAGCAGCTTGGGCATCACTAACTATGGCTACACCTTC. Translated: CASSLGITNYGYTF.

The V gene is TRBV28, the J gene TRBJ1-2, with D unresolved. Trimming left V 7 bases short and J 4 bases short, with 13 bases between. This CDR3 is 13 amino acids long. Germline V gene lookup returns CDR1 MDHEN and CDR2 SYDVKM. This chain's CDR3 is CASTLMGIYGYTF. CDR3 DNA sequence: TGTGCCAGCACTCTGATGGGGATCTATGGCTACACCTTC.

The gene calls are TRBV5-1 and TRBJ2-3; no reliable D call. This CDR3 region has 15 residues. CDR1 SGHRS and CDR2 YFSETQ come from the germline V gene. The V gene lost 7 bases and the J gene lost 2 bases, with 17 bases spanning the gap. The CDR3 loop reads CASALGNLYTDTQYF. In nucleotides, the CDR3 is TGCGCCAGCGCTCTGGGGAATCTATACACAGATACGCAGTATTTT.

The rearrangement uses TRBV6-5 and TRBJ1-2, with D tentatively TRBD1 (5 bases). The CDR3 runs to 16 residues. With 2 bases removed from V and 4 bases from J, the gap between germline ends came to 17 bases. Looked up from germline, CDR1 is MNHEY and CDR2 is SVGAGI. The CDR3 nucleotides are TGTGCCAGCAGTTACGCGACCAGGGTGGGGTCCTATGGCTACACCTTC. Its translation: CASSYATRVGSYGYTF.

This clonotype appeared a few times. V gene TRBV20-1 combines with J gene TRBJ1-1, with D tentatively TRBD1 (5 bases). Germline-derived CDR1 and CDR2 are DFQATT and SNEGSKA (reference sequence). V was trimmed by 5 bases and J by 5 bases, leaving 15 bases between them. The CDR3 contains 13 residues. The CDR3 region has the DNA TGCAGTGCTTGCAGGGAGGTAAATACTGAAGCTTTCTTT. Translated: CSACREVNTEAFF.

This clonotype occurred once. The V call is TRBV10-2, the J call TRBJ2-5; 7 positions agree with TRBD1. Germline assignment: CDR1 WSHSY and CDR2 SAAADI. The CDR3 consists of 14 residues. J lost 4 bases, V lost 8 bases, and 10 bases had no gene match. The CDR3: CASAQGVRGETQYF. CDR3 DNA: TGCGCCAGCGCCCAGGGGGTCCGGGGAGAGACCCAGTACTTC.